This T cell receptor beta chain came from a study of cytomegalovirus exposure and HLA in healthy donors. Whole-study results and caveats: It was reported that TCR beta sequences correctly inferred the HLA-A and HLA-B alleles for most subjects. In a later analysis, at a false discovery rate of 0.05, under 20,000 TCR beta sequences were associated with HLA alleles. Highly shared sequence variants in one cluster were likely a sequencing artifact.

Turning to this clone: Its specificity is not known.

13 Jbeta primers and 60 Vbeta primers were used for the PCR. Per the original data handling: An analysis performed later counted around 86 million unique TCR beta chains (approximately 12 million of them shared). Clones were read by immunoSEQ multiplex PCR, and TCRdb kept only the in-frame ones, dropping some. V, J and clone size reflect that table, while D and trimming were determined from the DNA. The data contain under 60,000 clones, 77% of them seen just once; the ten biggest clones take up roughly 3.4%. The TCR originated in a woman between 40 and 55 years old in good health and CMV-seropositive. Material for sequencing was PBMCs.

The CDR3 is CAWAGTGVIQYF. Written as DNA, the CDR3 is TGTGCCTGGGCCGGGACAGGGGTCATTCAGTACTTC. The chain couples TRBV30 to TRBJ2-4, with TRBD1 identical over 10 bases. Germline V gene data show CDR1 as GTSNPN and CDR2 as SVGIG (reference sequence). This CDR3 comprises 12 residues. V trimming: 5 bases; J trimming: 9 bases; junction bases outside the gene matches: 4. The full variable domain, its missing parts supplied by reference TRBV30 and TRBJ2-4, is SQTIHQWPATLVQPVGSPLSLECTVEGTSNPNLYWYRQAAGRGLQLLFYSVGIGQISSEVPQNLSASRPQDRQFILSSKKLLLSDSGFYLCAWAGTGVIQYFGAGTRLSVL.